One sample yielded the 26 T cell receptor beta chains listed below, sequenced in a study of a mutant IDH1 vaccine in newly diagnosed glioma. Produced via immunoSEQ multiplex PCR; TCRdb's table is partial and in-frame only. Of under 25,000 clones in the sample, approximately 93% were seen once. As for time point: baseline, week 1 (first vaccination visit). Treatment here: pre-vaccination baseline after standard-of-care therapy. Specimen: PBMCs, collected from a glioma patient treated with radiotherapy, temozolomide or both. The receptors originated from a man aged 35 to 55 with glioma.

This clone was seen just once. V usage is TRBV6-5 and J usage is TRBJ1-5; D remains unclear. The CDR3 runs 13 residues. Germline V lookup: CDR1 MNHEY, CDR2 SVGAGI. With 6 bases removed from V and 5 bases from J, the gap between germline ends came to 11 bases. The CDR3 DNA reads as TGTGCCAGCAGCCGTGGGTCTCATCAGCCCCAGCATTTT. It specifies CASSRGSHQPQHF.

This sequence joins TRBV11-1 and TRBJ2-3; TRBD2 matches at 8 bases. Trimming removed 1 base from V and 5 bases from J; junction bases left unmatched: 5. The CDR3 covers 15 residues. The germline gives CDR1 SGHAT, CDR2 FQDESV (reference sequence). The CDR3 coding sequence is TGTGCCAGCAGCTTAGAGGAACGGGGGGGAGATACGCAGTATTTT. It translates to CASSLEERGGDTQYF.

The chain combines TRBV19 with TRBJ1-5; D is ambiguous. Trimming left V 3 bases short and J 6 bases short, with 9 bases between. Germline lookup yields CDR1 LNHDA and CDR2 SQIVND (reference sequence). The CDR3 has 13 amino acids. CDR3 DNA sequence: TGTGCCAGTAGTATCGGGGAGATTCAGCCCCAGCATTTT. Protein product: CASSIGEIQPQHF.

CDR3 amino acids: CASSFRTVAYEQYF. CDR3 in DNA: TGTGCCAGCAGCTTCCGGACGGTCGCCTACGAGCAGTACTTC. The V gene is TRBV5-6, the J gene TRBJ2-7; D not certain. Trimming took off 2 bases at V and 2 bases at J, with 11 bases between the two ends. Germline V gives CDR1 SGHDT, CDR2 YYEEEE. There are 14 residues in the CDR3.

This rearrangement joins TRBV6-1 to TRBJ2-1; D tentatively fits TRBD1 or TRBD2 (6 bases each). The V gene's germline CDR1 is MNHNS and CDR2 SASEGT. The V and J ends lost 6 bases and 9 bases respectively, with 15 bases between them. The length of the CDR3 is 13 residues. DNA for the CDR3: TGTGCCAGCAGCGCAAAACAGGGAGGTGAGCAGTTCTTC. Translated: CASSAKQGGEQFF.

This chain links TRBV7-2 with TRBJ2-5, with 9 bases fitting TRBD2. The CDR3 runs 14 residues. V gave up 4 bases and J gave up 10 bases; unmatched junction bases: 10. Germline CDR1 reads SGHTA; CDR2 reads FQGNSA. CDR3 sequence: CASSSPGLASSQYF. Written as DNA, the CDR3 is TGTGCCAGCAGCTCCCCGGGACTAGCATCTAGCCAGTACTTC.

In nucleotides, the CDR3 is TGTGCCAGTAGTATTACAGGGAACACTGAAGCTTTCTTT. As protein: CASSITGNTEAFF. The chain joins TRBV19 to TRBJ1-1; D possibly corresponds to TRBD1 (5 bases). Per germline, CDR1 LNHDA and CDR2 SQIVND (reference sequence). The CDR3 has 13 amino acids. Trimming stripped 3 bases from V and 1 base from J, with 6 bases between.

The rearrangement links TRBV5-1 to TRBJ2-3; 9 bases map to TRBD2. Per the germline V gene, CDR1 is SGHRS and CDR2 is YFSETQ. V lost 0 bases and J lost 6; bases outside the gene matches: 11. This CDR3 is 17 amino acids long. The CDR3 nucleotides are TGCGCCAGCAGCTTGGGCCCTCCAGCGGGAGGTGGTGATACGCAGTATTTT. Its translation: CASSLGPPAGGGDTQYF. The full variable domain, its missing parts supplied by reference TRBV5-1 and TRBJ2-3, is KAGVTQTPRYLIKTRGQQVTLSCSPISGHRSVSWYQQTPGQGLQFLFEYFSETQRNKGNFPGRFSGRQFSNSRSEMNVSTLELGDSALYLCASSLGPPAGGGDTQYFGPGTRLTVL.

The V and J genes are TRBV2 and TRBJ2-3, with TRBD2 identical over 8 bases. The ends lost 1 base at V and 6 bases at J; junction bases unmatched: 6. The CDR3 length is 15 residues. Germline assignment: CDR1 SNHLY and CDR2 FYNNEI. CDR3 bases: TGTGCCAGCAGTGAAGAGCGGGGGTCCTGGGATACGCAGTATTTT. Translating gives CASSEERGSWDTQYF.

The CDR3, as DNA: TGTGCCAGCAGTCCCGGGACAGGGGGCCAAGAGACCCAGTACTTC. This translates into CASSPGTGGQETQYF. The rearrangement links TRBV6-4 to TRBJ2-5; TRBD1 agrees at 11 bases. The junction had 3 bases not matched to a gene; V was cut back by 5 bases and J by 1 base. CDR1 is MRHNA, CDR2 SNTAGT, per germline. The CDR3 has 15 amino acids.

The V and J genes are TRBV4-2 and TRBJ1-4; D not resolved. The CDR3 is 15 amino acids. The germline CDR1 and CDR2 sequences are LGHNA and YNFKEQ. Trimming shortened V by 4 bases and J by 4 bases, and 13 bases separated the two germline ends. The CDR3 sequence: CASSPNRGLNEKLFF. The CDR3, as DNA: TGTGCCAGCAGCCCTAATCGAGGGCTTAATGAAAAACTGTTTTTT.

The rearrangement uses TRBV30 and TRBJ2-2; possibly TRBD2 for D (6 bases). Germline V gives CDR1 GTSNPN, CDR2 SVGIG (reference sequence). V was shortened by 3 bases and J by 4 bases, with 6 bases between the two germline ends. The CDR3 spans 12 residues. CDR3 sequence: CAWSGGTGELFF. The CDR3 nucleotides are TGTGCCTGGAGCGGGGGCACCGGGGAGCTGTTTTTT.

This chain links TRBV30 with TRBJ1-2, with D unclear. This CDR3 is built from 15 residues. Trimming took off 0 bases at V and 4 bases at J, with 15 bases between the two ends. Germline-derived CDR1 and CDR2 are GTSNPN and SVGIG (reference sequence). The CDR3 nucleotides are TGTGCCTGGAGTGTAGGGCACGTGGGCCGCTATGGCTACACCTTC. It codes for CAWSVGHVGRYGYTF.

The rearrangement joins TRBV7-9 to TRBJ2-2; TRBD2 matches 9 bases. This CDR3 is built from 19 residues. With 0 bases clipped from V and 3 bases from J, the junction kept 11 bases outside the gene matches. Germline-derived CDR1 and CDR2 are SEHNR and FQNEAQ (reference sequence). The CDR3 coding sequence is TGTGCCAGCAGCTTAGCCTTCGGTAGCGGGAGTTTGGACACCGGGGAGCTGTTTTTT. Translating gives CASSLAFGSGSLDTGELFF.

V and J are TRBV27 and TRBJ1-6; perhaps TRBD1 as D (6 bases). Germline-derived CDR1 and CDR2 are MNHEY and SMNVEV (reference sequence). The CDR3 has 13 amino acids. Trimming shortened V by 7 bases and J by 5 bases, and 9 bases separated the two germline ends. CDR3 region: CASNRDNNSPLHF. The CDR3 region has the DNA TGTGCCAGCAACCGGGACAATAATTCACCCCTCCACTTT.

This rearrangement joins TRBV11-3 to TRBJ2-7; 9 nucleotides line up with TRBD2. CDR3 length: 15 amino acids. The ends lost 1 base at V and 1 base at J; junction bases unmatched: 2. Germline V CDR1 and CDR2: SGHNT, YENEEA. This chain's CDR3 is CASSLGLAASYEQYF. The CDR3 DNA follows: TGTGCCAGCAGCTTAGGACTAGCGGCATCCTACGAGCAGTACTTC.

The chain recombines TRBV6-6 with TRBJ2-7; 10 bases agree with TRBD1. Losses at the gene ends were 4 bases for V and 6 bases for J; bases not matched to a gene: 6. Per germline, CDR1 MNHNY and CDR2 SVGAGI (reference sequence). CDR3 length equals 14 residues. CDR3: CASSSPGQGTEQYF. CDR3 coding DNA: TGTGCCAGCAGTTCCCCGGGACAGGGGACCGAGCAGTACTTC.

The chain is built from TRBV12-5 and TRBJ2-7; D unresolved. Trimming removed 3 bases from V and 4 bases from J, with 4 bases in between. CDR3 length: 11 residues. CDR1 LGHNT and CDR2 FRNRAP come from the germline V gene. This CDR3 is CASGFFYEQYF. The CDR3 DNA follows: TGTGCTAGTGGTTTTTTTTACGAGCAGTACTTC.

In this sample, this clone turned up a few times. This chain uses TRBV30 with TRBJ2-2, with unresolved D. The CDR3 has 11 amino acids. CDR1 and CDR2 (germline): GTSNPN, SVGIG (reference sequence). Trimming removed 2 bases at V and 6 bases at J, with 4 bases between. The DNA of the CDR3 is TGTGCCTGGAGTATGGCCGGGGAGCTGTTTTTT. Translating it yields CAWSMAGELFF.

This chain connects TRBV9 to TRBJ1-5; weak D call: TRBD1 (6 bases). Trimming pared 0 bases from V and 7 bases from J, leaving 14 bases between. The germline V gene encodes CDR1 SGDLS and CDR2 YYNGEE. This CDR3 comprises 15 residues. The CDR3 region is CASSVGQGSGQPQHF. In nucleotides, the CDR3 is TGTGCCAGCAGCGTAGGCCAGGGGTCGGGGCAGCCCCAGCATTTT.

The chain employs TRBV10-3 and TRBJ1-3; 10 bases align to TRBD1. The V segment lost 0 bases and the J segment 1 base; nucleotides outside the gene matches: 9. Germline V gene data show CDR1 as ENHRY and CDR2 as SYGVKD. The CDR3 has 19 residues. CDR3 protein: CAISESTGGADRSGNTIYF. For the CDR3, the DNA is TGTGCCATCAGTGAGTCGACAGGGGGCGCCGACCGTTCTGGAAACACCATATATTTT.

The J gene is TRBJ2-6, the V gene TRBV6-5, with D unclear. The CDR3 is 15 amino acids. Trimming stripped 0 bases from V and 2 bases from J, with 5 bases between. Germline V lookup: CDR1 MNHEY, CDR2 SVGAGI. The CDR3 spells CASSYSWTGANVLTF. CDR3 nucleotide sequence: TGTGCCAGCAGTTACTCCTGGACTGGGGCCAACGTCCTGACTTTC.

This rearrangement joins TRBV5-1 to TRBJ2-5; 14 bases are a match to TRBD2. The CDR3 runs 16 residues. With 3 bases clipped from V and 1 base from J, the junction kept 2 bases outside the gene matches. Germline V gene sequence: CDR1 SGHRS, CDR2 YFSETQ. CDR3 sequence reads: CASSSGLAGAQETQYF. The CDR3 region has the DNA TGCGCCAGCAGCTCGGGACTAGCGGGGGCCCAAGAGACCCAGTACTTC.

The J gene is TRBJ2-3, the V gene TRBV4-2, with 11 nucleotides matching TRBD1. The CDR3 has 17 residues. CDR1 is LGHNA, CDR2 YNFKEQ, per germline. J lost 6 bases, V lost 2 bases, and 10 bases had no gene match. The CDR3 nucleotides read TGTGCCAGCAGCCAAACGTTCGCCGGGACAGGGGGGGATACGCAGTATTTT. This encodes CASSQTFAGTGGDTQYF.

The genes are TRBV6-5 and TRBJ1-2; the D is unclear. Germline V gene sequence: CDR1 MNHEY, CDR2 SVGAGI. The V gene lost 4 bases and the J gene lost 2 bases, with 5 bases spanning the gap. The CDR3 sequence is 12 residues long. The CDR3 spells CASSSNNYGYTF. As DNA, the CDR3 is TGTGCCAGCAGTTCCAACAACTATGGCTACACCTTC.

This sequence joins TRBV7-2 and TRBJ2-1; 10 bases are a match to TRBD2. The CDR3 spans 14 residues. Germline V gene lookup returns CDR1 SGHTA and CDR2 FQGNSA. The V and J ends lost 4 bases and 8 bases, in that order; junction bases with no gene match: 5. The CDR3 DNA reads TGTGCCAGCAGCTATAGCGGGGGGACCTATGAGCAGTTCTTC. It is translated as CASSYSGGTYEQFF.